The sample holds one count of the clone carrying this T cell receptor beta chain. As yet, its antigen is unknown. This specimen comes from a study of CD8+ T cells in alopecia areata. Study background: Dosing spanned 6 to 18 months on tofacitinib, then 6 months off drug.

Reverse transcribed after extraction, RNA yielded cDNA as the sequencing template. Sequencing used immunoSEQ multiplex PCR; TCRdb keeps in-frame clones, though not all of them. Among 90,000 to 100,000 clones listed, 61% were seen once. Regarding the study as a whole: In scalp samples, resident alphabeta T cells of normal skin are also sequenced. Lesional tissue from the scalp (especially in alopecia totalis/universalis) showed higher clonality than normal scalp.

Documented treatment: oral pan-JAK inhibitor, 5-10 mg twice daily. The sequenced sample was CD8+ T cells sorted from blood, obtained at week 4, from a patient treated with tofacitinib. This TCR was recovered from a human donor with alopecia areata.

The CDR3 DNA reads TGTGCCACCAGCAGAGAAGGGGGTTACAATGAGCAGTTCTTC. Amino acids: CATSREGGYNEQFF. The rearrangement uses TRBV15 and TRBJ2-1; D is possibly TRBD1 (6 bases). Germline values: CDR1 LNHNV, CDR2 YYDKDF (reference sequence). The CDR3 sequence is 14 residues long. The V end lost 0 bases, the J end lost 4 bases, and 7 bases lay between the germline ends.